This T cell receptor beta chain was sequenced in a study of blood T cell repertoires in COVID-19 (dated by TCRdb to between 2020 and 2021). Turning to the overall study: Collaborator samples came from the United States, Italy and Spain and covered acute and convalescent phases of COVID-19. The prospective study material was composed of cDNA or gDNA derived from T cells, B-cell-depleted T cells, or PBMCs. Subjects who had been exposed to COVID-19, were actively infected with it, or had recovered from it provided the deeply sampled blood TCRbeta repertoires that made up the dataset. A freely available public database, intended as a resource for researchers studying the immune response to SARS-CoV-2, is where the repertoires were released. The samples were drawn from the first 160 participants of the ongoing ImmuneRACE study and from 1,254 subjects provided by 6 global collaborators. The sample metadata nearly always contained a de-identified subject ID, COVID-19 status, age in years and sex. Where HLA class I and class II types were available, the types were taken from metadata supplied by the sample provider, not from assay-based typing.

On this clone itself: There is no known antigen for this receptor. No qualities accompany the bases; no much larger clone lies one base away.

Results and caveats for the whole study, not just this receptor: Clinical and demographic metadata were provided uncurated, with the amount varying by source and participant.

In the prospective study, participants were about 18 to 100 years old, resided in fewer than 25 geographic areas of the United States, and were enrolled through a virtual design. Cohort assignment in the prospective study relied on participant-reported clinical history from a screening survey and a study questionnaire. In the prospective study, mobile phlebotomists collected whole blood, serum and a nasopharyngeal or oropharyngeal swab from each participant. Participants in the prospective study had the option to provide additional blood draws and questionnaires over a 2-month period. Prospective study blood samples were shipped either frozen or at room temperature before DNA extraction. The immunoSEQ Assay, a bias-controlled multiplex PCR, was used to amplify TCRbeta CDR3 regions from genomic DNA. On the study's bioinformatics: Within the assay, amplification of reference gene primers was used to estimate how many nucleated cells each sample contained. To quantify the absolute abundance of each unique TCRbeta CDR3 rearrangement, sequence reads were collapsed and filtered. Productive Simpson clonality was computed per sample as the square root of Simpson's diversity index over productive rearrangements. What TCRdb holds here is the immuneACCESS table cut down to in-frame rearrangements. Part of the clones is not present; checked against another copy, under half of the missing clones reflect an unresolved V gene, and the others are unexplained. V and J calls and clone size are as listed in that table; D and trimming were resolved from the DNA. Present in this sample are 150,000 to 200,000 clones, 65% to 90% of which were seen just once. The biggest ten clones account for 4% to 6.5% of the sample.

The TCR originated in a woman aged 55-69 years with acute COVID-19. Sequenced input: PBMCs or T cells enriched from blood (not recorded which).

CDR3 reads: CASRRQGNTEAFF. The DNA sequence follows: TGTGCCAGTAGAAGGCAGGGTAACACTGAAGCTTTCTTT. This receptor chain uses TRBV19 and TRBJ1-1; TRBD1 could be the D gene, as 5 bases match. V was cut back by 6 bases and J by 2 bases, leaving a gap of 10 bases between them. Per the germline V gene (reference sequence), LNHDA is the CDR1 and SQIVND is the CDR2. The CDR3 holds 13 amino acids from the cysteine to the phenylalanine. Just CDR3 DNA is preserved here, 39 bases in frame from base 1.